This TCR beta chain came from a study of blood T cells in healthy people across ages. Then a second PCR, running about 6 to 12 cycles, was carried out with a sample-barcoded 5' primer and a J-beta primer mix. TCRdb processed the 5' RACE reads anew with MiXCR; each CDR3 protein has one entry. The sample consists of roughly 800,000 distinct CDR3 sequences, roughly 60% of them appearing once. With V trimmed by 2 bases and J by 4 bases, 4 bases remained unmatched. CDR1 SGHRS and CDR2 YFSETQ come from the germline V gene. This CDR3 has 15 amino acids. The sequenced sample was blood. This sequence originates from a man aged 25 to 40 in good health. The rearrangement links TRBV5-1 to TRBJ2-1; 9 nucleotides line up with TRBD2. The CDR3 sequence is CASSLGTSLYNEQFF. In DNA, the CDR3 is TGCGCCAGCAGCTTAGGGACTAGCCTTTACAATGAGCAGTTCTTC. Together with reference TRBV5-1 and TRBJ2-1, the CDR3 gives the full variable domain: KAGVTQTPRYLIKTRGQQVTLSCSPISGHRSVSWYQQTPGQGLQFLFEYFSETQRNKGNFPGRFSGRQFSNSRSEMNVSTLELGDSALYLCASSLGTSLYNEQFFGPGTRLTVL.